The 14 T cell receptor beta chains listed next were all sequenced from one sample in a study of Ad26.COV2.S vaccination and SARS-CoV-2 variants. Assay used: immunoSEQ multiplex PCR; TCRdb lists only in-frame clones, some missing. The sample carries around 400,000 clones, approximately 90% recorded once. Treatment noted: roughly 18 received Ad26.COV2.S at low or high dose, single or two shots; several received placebo; per-sample allocation not given. After the first vaccine or placebo injection, samples were drawn on day 63. Sequenced here: peripheral blood, sampled in a trial of Ad26.COV2.S vaccine versus placebo. These receptor sequences come from a person between 18 and 65 years old who received the Ad26.COV2.S COVID-19 vaccine or a placebo.

The chain links TRBV5-5 to TRBJ2-7, with 9 bases lining up with TRBD2. The CDR3 consists of 15 residues. CDR1 is SGHKS, CDR2 YYEKEE, per germline (reference sequence). With V trimmed by 2 bases and J by 2 bases, 5 bases remained unmatched. Written as DNA, the CDR3 is TGTGCCAGCAGCTTTTGGCGGGAGGGCCCCTACGAGCAGTACTTC. This gives the protein CASSFWREGPYEQYF.

The chain employs TRBV14 and TRBJ1-1; D gene ambiguous. The CDR3 runs 12 residues. The germline gives CDR1 SGHDN, CDR2 FVKESK. The V end was cut by 3 bases, the J end by 3 bases, with 5 bases between. The CDR3 region is CASSQAYTEAFF. The CDR3 DNA follows: TGTGCCAGCAGCCAGGCCTACACTGAAGCTTTCTTT. The full variable domain, completed using reference TRBV14 and TRBJ1-1, is EAGVTQFPSHSVIEKGQTVTLRCDPISGHDNLYWYRRVMGKEIKFLLHFVKESKQDESGMPNNRFLAERTGGTYSTLKVQPAELEDSGVYFCASSQAYTEAFFGQGTRLTVV.

The rearrangement uses TRBV7-2 and TRBJ2-3; perhaps TRBD2 as D (5 bases). In germline, CDR1 is SGHTA, CDR2 FQGNSA. CDR3 size: 16 residues. Between the trimmed V and J ends, which lost 0 bases and 10 bases, there was a span of 20 bases. CDR3: CASSLAGHPGNGAQYF. The CDR3 DNA sequence: TGTGCCAGCAGCTTAGCGGGCCACCCCGGGAACGGGGCGCAGTATTTT.

The chain is built from TRBV9 and TRBJ2-1, with a weak D call TRBD1 (5 bases). CDR1 and CDR2 (germline): SGDLS, YYNGEE. The V gene lost 0 bases and the J gene lost 3 bases, with 7 bases spanning the gap. This CDR3 has 14 amino acids. The CDR3 coding sequence is TGTGCCAGCAGCGTAGACAGGCGCTACAATGAGCAGTTCTTC. This sequence encodes CASSVDRRYNEQFF.

CDR3 loop: CASSEIQGANTIYF. CDR3 DNA sequence: TGTGCCAGCAGTGAAATCCAGGGGGCGAACACCATATATTTT. This chain links TRBV2 with TRBJ1-3; 8 positions agree with TRBD1. The CDR3 spans 14 residues. J lost 7 bases, V lost 2 bases, and 4 bases had no gene match. Germline CDR1 reads SNHLY; CDR2 reads FYNNEI.

The chain joins TRBV2 to TRBJ2-5; the match to TRBD2 covers 9 bases. The CDR3 has 16 amino acids. Germline lookup yields CDR1 SNHLY and CDR2 FYNNEI. Unmatched junction bases numbered 6, after V lost 0 bases and J lost 4 bases. The CDR3 region is CASSEAGAGGPETQYF. In nucleotides, the CDR3 is TGTGCCAGCAGTGAAGCAGGAGCGGGAGGCCCAGAGACCCAGTACTTC. The variable domain in full, completed from reference TRBV2 and TRBJ2-5, reads EPEVTQTPSHQVTQMGQEVILRCVPISNHLYFYWYRQILGQKVEFLVSFYNNEISEKSEIFDDQFSVERPDGSNFTLKIRSTKLEDSAMYFCASSEAGAGGPETQYFGPGTRLLVL.

The chain links TRBV30 to TRBJ1-6; D perhaps matches TRBD1 (5 bases). The CDR3 runs 15 residues. Deletions cut 3 bases from V and 7 bases from J, with 16 bases between. CDR1 GTSNPN and CDR2 SVGIG come from the germline V gene (reference sequence). Written as DNA, the CDR3 is TGTGCCTGGAGACAGCTCCGACAGACAAATTCACCCCTCCACTTT. Amino acid sequence: CAWRQLRQTNSPLHF. The variable domain in full, with the rest retrieved from reference TRBV30 and TRBJ1-6, is SQTIHQWPATLVQPVGSPLSLECTVEGTSNPNLYWYRQAAGRGLQLLFYSVGIGQISSEVPQNLSASRPQDRQFILSSKKLLLSDSGFYLCAWRQLRQTNSPLHFGNGTRLTVT.

This clone showed up just once. The sample has other DNA sequences that encode this CDR3 too. This chain uses TRBV28 with TRBJ1-2, with D unclear. This CDR3 spans 12 amino acids. CDR1 and CDR2 (germline): MDHEN, SYDVKM. V was shortened by 3 bases and J by 5 bases, with 7 bases between the two germline ends. The CDR3 reads CASSLEGYGYTF. The CDR3 DNA sequence: TGTGCCAGCAGTTTGGAGGGTTATGGCTACACCTTC.

The V and J genes are TRBV7-3 and TRBJ2-1; a weak D match, TRBD2 (6 bases). The germline gives CDR1 SGHTA, CDR2 FQGTGA. The CDR3 totals 14 residues. The V gene lost 2 bases and the J gene lost 6 bases, with 11 bases spanning the gap. CDR3 amino acids: CASSLGGAGNEQFF. In DNA, the CDR3 is TGTGCCAGCAGCTTAGGAGGGGCTGGCAATGAGCAGTTCTTC.

This clone was picked up one time. The rearrangement uses TRBV18 and TRBJ2-7; 10 bases agree with TRBD2. CDR3 length equals 14 residues. Germline-derived CDR1 and CDR2 are KGHSH and LQKENI. J gave up 6 bases and V 8 bases, and 10 bases lay outside the gene matches. CDR3 protein: CASARQREGSEQYF. The CDR3 coding sequence is TGTGCCAGCGCTCGGCAGCGGGAGGGGTCCGAGCAGTACTTC. Drawing the rest from reference TRBV18 and TRBJ2-7, the complete variable domain is NAGVMQNPRHLVRRRGQEARLRCSPMKGHSHVYWYRQLPEEGLKFMVYLQKENIIDESGMPKERFSAEFPKEGPSILRIQQVVRGDSAAYFCASARQREGSEQYFGPGTRLTVT.

The V and J genes are TRBV27 and TRBJ2-2; a possible D gene is TRBD1 (5 bases). Between the trimmed V and J ends, which lost 3 bases and 3 bases, there was a span of 14 bases. The CDR3 has 16 amino acids. Germline V lookup: CDR1 MNHEY, CDR2 SMNVEV (reference sequence). This CDR3 is CASSFPIGRDTGELFF. The CDR3, as DNA: TGTGCCAGCAGTTTCCCAATCGGCAGGGACACCGGGGAGCTGTTTTTT.

The chain uses TRBV9 and TRBJ1-2; D gene unclear. This CDR3 has 12 amino acids. CDR1 is SGDLS and CDR2 is YYNGEE in the germline V gene. V lost 2 bases and J lost 7, with 9 bases in between. DNA for the CDR3: TGTGCCAGCAGCGTCCTCGGCAGTGGCTACACCTTC. It specifies CASSVLGSGYTF.

The chain is built from TRBV5-4 and TRBJ2-7; a possible D gene is TRBD2 (5 bases). Germline loops: CDR1 SGHNT, CDR2 YYREEE (reference sequence). V was clipped by 2 bases and J by 0 bases, with 6 bases between them. The CDR3 loop spans 13 amino acids. CDR3 residues: CASSFGISYEQYF. CDR3 DNA: TGTGCCAGCAGCTTCGGGATCTCCTACGAGCAGTACTTC.

The rearrangement uses TRBV29-1 and TRBJ1-2, with 8 bases lining up with TRBD1. V lost 5 bases and J lost 1; bases outside the gene matches: 6. The germline CDR1 and CDR2 sequences are SQVTM and ANQGSEA. This CDR3 region has 14 residues. As DNA, the CDR3 is TGCAGCGTTCTCGGGACAGGCAGTAACTATGGCTACACCTTC. It is translated as CSVLGTGSNYGYTF.